Each of the 30 T cell receptor beta chains below was sequenced from the same sample in a study of cytomegalovirus exposure and HLA in healthy donors. The PCR used 60 Vbeta and 13 Jbeta primers. Method: immunoSEQ multiplex PCR; TCRdb's copy keeps in-frame clones and lacks some. The repertoire has tens of thousands of clones, around 76% of them found once; the top ten carry about a tenth. The sample was PBMCs. Receptor source: a man in his thirties or forties in good health and CMV-seropositive.

The V gene is TRBV2, the J gene TRBJ2-7; 10 bases are a match to TRBD1. V dropped 8 bases and J dropped 0; count of bases not matched to a gene: 13. This CDR3 region has 17 residues. Germline lookup yields CDR1 SNHLY and CDR2 FYNNEI. In nucleotides, the CDR3 is TGTGCCAGCTGGGGACAGGGGCCACCCGAGAGCTCCTACGAGCAGTACTTC. Protein product: CASWGQGPPESSYEQYF. Full variable domain (missing parts from reference TRBV2 and TRBJ2-7): EPEVTQTPSHQVTQMGQEVILRCVPISNHLYFYWYRQILGQKVEFLVSFYNNEISEKSEIFDDQFSVERPDGSNFTLKIRSTKLEDSAMYFCASWGQGPPESSYEQYFGPGTRLTVT.

The chain couples TRBV28 to TRBJ2-3; maybe TRBD1 (5 bases). Germline lookup yields CDR1 MDHEN and CDR2 SYDVKM. V was clipped by 6 bases and J by 4 bases, with 20 bases between them. CDR3 length: 16 residues. DNA of the CDR3: TGTGCCAGCAGCCTAGGAACAATTCCACAGGCAGATACGCAGTATTTT. Translating it yields CASSLGTIPQADTQYF.

This clone has a single count. J is TRBJ1-2 and V is TRBV5-5, with D uncertain. Germline V lookup: CDR1 SGHKS, CDR2 YYEKEE (reference sequence). The V and J ends lost 0 bases and 2 bases respectively, with 8 bases between them. The CDR3 is 14 amino acids. This chain's CDR3 is CASSLAENNYGYTF. The CDR3, as DNA: TGTGCCAGCAGCTTGGCGGAGAACAACTATGGCTACACCTTC.

V and J are TRBV6-1 and TRBJ2-7; TRBD1 agrees at 9 bases. The CDR3 has 15 residues. Trimming took 5 bases from V and 1 from J; bases not matched to a gene: 6. Germline CDR1 and CDR2: MNHNS and SASEGT. This chain's CDR3 is CASSPGQGSSYEQYF. CDR3 in DNA: TGTGCCAGCAGTCCGGGACAGGGTTCGTCCTACGAGCAGTACTTC.

In DNA form, the CDR3 reads TGTGCCAGCAGTCCACGGGGGACAGGGTACAATGAGCAGTTCTTC. As protein: CASSPRGTGYNEQFF. The chain carries TRBV6-4 and TRBJ2-1; 9 positions match TRBD1. With V trimmed by 5 bases and J by 4 bases, 6 bases remained unmatched. CDR3 size: 15 residues. CDR1 and CDR2 from the germline V gene are MRHNA and SNTAGT.

As DNA, the CDR3 is TGTGCCAGCTCACCTAGCGGGGGGGTCTACGAGCAGTACTTC. The encoded protein is CASSPSGGVYEQYF. The chain combines TRBV18 with TRBJ2-7, with 11 nucleotides matching TRBD2. The CDR3 covers 14 residues. Trimming at V came to 3 bases and at J to 3 bases, leaving 1 base not matched to a gene. CDR1 KGHSH and CDR2 LQKENI come from the germline V gene. The full variable domain, with the rest looked up from reference TRBV18 and TRBJ2-7, is NAGVMQNPRHLVRRRGQEARLRCSPMKGHSHVYWYRQLPEEGLKFMVYLQKENIIDESGMPKERFSAEFPKEGPSILRIQQVVRGDSAAYFCASSPSGGVYEQYFGPGTRLTVT.

V and J are TRBV18 and TRBJ2-2, with a possible D match to TRBD1 (6 bases). This CDR3 is 15 amino acids long. Germline values: CDR1 KGHSH, CDR2 LQKENI. With 5 bases removed from V and 0 bases from J, the gap between germline ends came to 10 bases. Here the CDR3 DNA reads TGTGCCAGCTCAATACAGGGACCGAACACCGGGGAGCTGTTTTTT. As protein: CASSIQGPNTGELFF.

The V gene is TRBV7-3, the J gene TRBJ2-1; maybe TRBD2 (6 bases). Per the germline V gene, CDR1 is SGHTA and CDR2 is FQGTGA. Trimming removed 2 bases at V and 8 bases at J, with 16 bases between. This CDR3 is built from 15 residues. This chain's CDR3 is CASSLGGSLGDEQFF. The CDR3 bases are TGTGCCAGCAGCTTAGGGGGGAGCTTAGGCGATGAGCAGTTCTTC.

J is TRBJ2-3 and V is TRBV6-5, with 8 bases fitting TRBD2. Trimming cost V 7 bases and J 4 bases; bases outside gene matches: 10. Germline lookup yields CDR1 MNHEY and CDR2 SVGAGI. The CDR3 consists of 15 residues. The CDR3: CASTPLAGFPDTQYF. The CDR3 nucleotides are TGTGCCAGCACCCCCCTAGCGGGCTTCCCAGATACGCAGTATTTT.

The chain has TRBV25-1 and TRBJ2-1; TRBD1 aligns across 9 bases. CDR1 and CDR2 from the germline V gene are MGHDK and SYGVNS. J was trimmed by 5 bases and V by 3 bases; bases with no gene match: 5. The CDR3 is 15 residues long. The chain's CDR3 is CASSETGTGNNEQFF. CDR3 nucleotide sequence: TGTGCCAGCAGTGAGACCGGGACAGGGAACAATGAGCAGTTCTTC.

The chain couples TRBV6-5 to TRBJ1-4; TRBD1 is a possible D gene (5 bases). CDR1 and CDR2 (germline): MNHEY, SVGAGI. Trimming took 6 bases from V and 7 from J, leaving 15 bases between them. The CDR3 loop spans 14 amino acids. The CDR3, as DNA: TGTGCCAGCAGCGATTCCAGGGAGGGTGAAAAACTGTTTTTT. It translates to CASSDSREGEKLFF.

V is TRBV18 and J is TRBJ2-5; no reliable D call. V was pared by 2 bases and J by 3 bases, with 7 bases between. The CDR3 extends over 13 amino acids. CDR1 and CDR2 (germline): KGHSH, LQKENI. CDR3 sequence reads: CASSPGHKETQYF. CDR3 nucleotide sequence: TGTGCCAGCTCACCAGGGCACAAAGAGACCCAGTACTTC.

The CDR3 region is CASRRGTSGGAGETQYF. The CDR3 DNA is TGCGCCAGCAGGCGGGGGACTAGCGGGGGGGCCGGTGAGACCCAGTACTTC. The chain carries TRBV5-1 and TRBJ2-5; 16 bases are a match to TRBD2. Unmatched junction bases numbered 9, after V lost 5 bases and J lost 5 bases. The CDR3 is 17 residues long. The germline V gene encodes CDR1 SGHRS and CDR2 YFSETQ.

The chain has TRBV14 and TRBJ2-1; 10 bases line up with TRBD1. CDR1 is SGHDN and CDR2 is FVKESK in the germline V gene. Trimming at V came to 4 bases and at J to 9 bases, leaving 15 bases not matched to a gene. The CDR3 is 17 residues long. For the CDR3, the DNA is TGTGCCAGCAGCCGAGTATGGGACAGGGGTTATCCGGGTGAGCAGTTCTTC. Its protein product is CASSRVWDRGYPGEQFF.

The J gene is TRBJ2-5, the V gene TRBV5-6; D may be TRBD1 (5 bases). The J call may be wrong; the DNA end is better matched by TRBJ2-7. The germline V gene encodes CDR1 SGHDT and CDR2 YYEEEE. The CDR3 spans 15 residues. The CDR3 DNA is TGTGCCAGCAGCTTTCAGGGCCCTAAGGCCTACGAGCAGTACTTC. Residues: CASSFQGPKAYEQYF.

The rearrangement uses TRBV4-1 and TRBJ2-3; TRBD2 agrees at 11 bases. Trimming took 0 bases from V and 5 from J; bases not matched to a gene: 16. CDR1 and CDR2 (germline): MGHRA, YSYEKL. This CDR3 is built from 20 residues. The CDR3 reads CASSQDGGGRLAGRRDTQYF. The CDR3 coding sequence is TGCGCCAGCAGCCAAGATGGGGGGGGACGACTAGCGGGGCGAAGAGATACGCAGTATTTT.

The CDR3 loop reads CASSLTSGGWTDTQYF. Here the CDR3 DNA reads TGTGCCAGCAGCTTAACTAGCGGGGGGTGGACAGATACGCAGTATTTT. The rearrangement joins TRBV7-8 to TRBJ2-3; 12 nucleotides agree with TRBD2. The CDR3 has 16 amino acids. The V and J ends lost 2 bases and 3 bases, in that order; junction bases with no gene match: 3. Germline CDR1 reads SGHVS; CDR2 reads FQNEAQ.

The rearrangement joins TRBV2 to TRBJ2-2; 12 bases are shared with TRBD1. The junction had 8 bases not matched to a gene; V was cut back by 10 bases and J by 5 bases. Looked up from germline, CDR1 is SNHLY and CDR2 is FYNNEI. The CDR3 has 15 amino acids. Written as DNA, the CDR3 is TGTGCCACACCGGGACAGGGGGCTAAGACCGGGGAGCTGTTTTTT. Translation: CATPGQGAKTGELFF.

This clone was recorded a few times. The rearrangement links TRBV28 to TRBJ1-4; tentatively, D is TRBD1 (6 bases). V was pared by 5 bases and J by 7 bases, with 14 bases between. The CDR3 contains 14 residues. Per the germline V gene, CDR1 is MDHEN and CDR2 is SYDVKM. The CDR3 DNA sequence: TGTGCCAGCAGTCCTGGGGGCAGTCGTGAAAAACTGTTTTTT. Protein product: CASSPGGSREKLFF.

The genes are TRBV27 and TRBJ2-1; D is possibly TRBD2 (6 bases). CDR3 length equals 17 residues. Trimming left V 6 bases short and J 0 bases short, with 18 bases between. In germline, CDR1 is MNHEY, CDR2 SMNVEV (reference sequence). The CDR3 protein is CASSPSAGPSSYNEQFF. In DNA form, the CDR3 reads TGTGCCAGCAGCCCAAGCGCGGGGCCAAGCTCCTACAATGAGCAGTTCTTC.

The chain couples TRBV12-5 to TRBJ2-7; D gene ambiguous. This CDR3 is built from 13 residues. Between the trimmed V and J ends, which lost 2 bases and 1 base, there was a span of 6 bases. Germline CDR1 LGHNT, CDR2 FRNRAP. CDR3 sequence: CASGLSVSYEQYF. In DNA, the CDR3 is TGTGCTAGTGGTTTGTCAGTTTCCTACGAGCAGTACTTC.

This clone was detected only once. The V gene is TRBV5-6, the J gene TRBJ2-3; 9 bases agree with TRBD2. The germline CDR1 and CDR2 sequences are SGHDT and YYEEEE. Germline trimming cut 4 bases from V and 4 bases from J; bases unmatched to any gene: 13. This CDR3 comprises 17 residues. The CDR3 nucleotides read TGTGCCAGCAGCCCTTCCCAGGCGGGGGGGCTCCCAGATACGCAGTATTTT. It translates to CASSPSQAGGLPDTQYF. The full variable domain, with the rest looked up from reference TRBV5-6 and TRBJ2-3, is DAGVTQSPTHLIKTRGQQVTLRCSPKSGHDTVSWYQQALGQGPQFIFQYYEEEERQRGNFPDRFSGHQFPNYSSELNVNALLLGDSALYLCASSPSQAGGLPDTQYFGPGTRLTVL.

The genes are TRBV7-2 and TRBJ1-4, with TRBD1 matching 9 bases. This CDR3 spans 15 amino acids. V lost 5 bases and J lost 8; bases outside the gene matches: 9. The germline V gene has CDR1 SGHTA and CDR2 FQGNSA. CDR3 amino acids: CASSRSGTGSEKLFF. The CDR3 DNA reads TGTGCCAGCAGCCGCTCCGGGACAGGGAGCGAAAAACTGTTTTTT.

The rearrangement links TRBV30 to TRBJ2-3, with D possibly TRBD1 on 5 matching bases. The germline V gene encodes CDR1 GTSNPN and CDR2 SVGIG (reference sequence). V lost 0 bases to trimming and J lost 2 bases, with 9 bases between them. This CDR3 has 14 residues. Written as DNA, the CDR3 is TGTGCCTGGAGTGTAGTGGGGCACACAGATACGCAGTATTTT. It codes for CAWSVVGHTDTQYF.

The chain combines TRBV7-6 with TRBJ2-1; 10 bases fit TRBD1. The V segment lost 2 bases and the J segment 4 bases; nucleotides outside the gene matches: 11. The CDR3 is 18 amino acids. Germline-derived CDR1 and CDR2 are SGHVS and FNYEAQ. DNA for the CDR3: TGTGCCAGCAGCTTACCCCAAGCCGGGACAGGGGAGTACAATGAGCAGTTCTTC. Translated, it gives CASSLPQAGTGEYNEQFF.

The chain recombines TRBV5-8 with TRBJ2-3; 9 nucleotides align to TRBD1. The CDR3 sequence is 18 residues long. J was trimmed by 2 bases and V by 4 bases; bases with no gene match: 14. Per the germline V gene, CDR1 is SGHTS and CDR2 is YDEGEE. The CDR3: CASSPGQGPHINTDTQYF. As DNA, the CDR3 is TGTGCCAGCAGCCCAGGACAGGGGCCCCACATCAACACAGATACGCAGTATTTT.

This clone has just a few counts. V is TRBV7-9 and J is TRBJ1-4, with a possible D match to TRBD1 (5 bases). CDR3 length: 14 amino acids. V lost 6 bases and J 12 bases, leaving 20 bases between the germline ends. Per germline, CDR1 SEHNR and CDR2 FQNEAQ (reference sequence). The CDR3 sequence: CASSLTEGIGELFF. DNA of the CDR3: TGTGCCAGCAGTCTGACGGAGGGGATCGGGGAACTGTTTTTT.

The chain carries TRBV6-5 and TRBJ2-5, with 10 bases identical to TRBD2. Germline CDR1 is MNHEY and CDR2 is SVGAGI. With V trimmed by 3 bases and J by 4 bases, 8 bases remained unmatched. The CDR3 has 16 residues. This chain's CDR3 is CASSYSSGGAGETQYF. The DNA of the CDR3 is TGTGCCAGCAGTTATTCGAGCGGGGGGGCGGGAGAGACCCAGTACTTC.

This clone was observed a handful of times. The chain uses TRBV9 and TRBJ2-3, with unresolved D. The germline V gene has CDR1 SGDLS and CDR2 YYNGEE. Trimming cost V 0 bases and J 1 base, with 6 bases left between them. The CDR3 spans 14 residues. CDR3 DNA sequence: TGTGCCAGCAGCGTAGCCCCAGGCACAGATACGCAGTATTTT. This codes for CASSVAPGTDTQYF.

This sequence joins TRBV19 and TRBJ2-1; weak D call: TRBD1 (6 bases). Deletions cut 3 bases from V and 4 bases from J, with 13 bases between. The germline V gene has CDR1 LNHDA and CDR2 SQIVND (reference sequence). CDR3 length: 15 amino acids. The CDR3 reads CASSIQGKSYNEQFF. CDR3 DNA: TGTGCCAGTAGTATCCAGGGGAAGTCGTACAATGAGCAGTTCTTC.